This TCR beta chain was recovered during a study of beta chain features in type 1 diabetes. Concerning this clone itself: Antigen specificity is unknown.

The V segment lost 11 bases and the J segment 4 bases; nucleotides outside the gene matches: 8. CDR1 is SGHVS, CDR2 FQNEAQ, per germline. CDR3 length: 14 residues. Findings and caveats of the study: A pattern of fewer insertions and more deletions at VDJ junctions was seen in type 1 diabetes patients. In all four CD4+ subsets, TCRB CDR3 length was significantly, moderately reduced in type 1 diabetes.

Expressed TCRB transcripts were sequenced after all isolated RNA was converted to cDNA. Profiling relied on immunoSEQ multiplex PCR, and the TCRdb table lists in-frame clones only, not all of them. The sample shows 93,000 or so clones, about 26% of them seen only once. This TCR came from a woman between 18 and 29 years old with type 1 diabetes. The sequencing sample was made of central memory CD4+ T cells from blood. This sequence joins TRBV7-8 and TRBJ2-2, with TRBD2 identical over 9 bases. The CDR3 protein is CAWVAGGLTGELFF. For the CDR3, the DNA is TGTGCCTGGGTGGCGGGAGGGCTCACCGGGGAGCTGTTTTTT.